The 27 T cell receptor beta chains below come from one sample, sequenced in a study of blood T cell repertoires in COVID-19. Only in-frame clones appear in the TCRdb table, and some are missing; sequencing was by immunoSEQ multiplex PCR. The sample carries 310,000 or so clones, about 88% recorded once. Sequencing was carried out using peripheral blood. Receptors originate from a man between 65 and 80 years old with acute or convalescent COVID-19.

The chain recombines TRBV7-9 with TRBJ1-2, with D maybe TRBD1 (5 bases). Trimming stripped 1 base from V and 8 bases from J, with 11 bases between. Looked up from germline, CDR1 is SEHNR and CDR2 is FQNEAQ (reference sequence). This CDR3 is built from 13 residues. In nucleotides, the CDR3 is TGTGCCAGCAGCTTAGAAACAGGCCTGGGCTACACCTTC. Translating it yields CASSLETGLGYTF.

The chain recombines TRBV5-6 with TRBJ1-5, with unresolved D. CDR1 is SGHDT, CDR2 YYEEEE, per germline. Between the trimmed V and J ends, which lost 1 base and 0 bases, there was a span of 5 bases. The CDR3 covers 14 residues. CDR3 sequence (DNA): TGTGCCAGCAGCTTGAGAGGTAGCAATCAGCCCCAGCATTTT. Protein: CASSLRGSNQPQHF.

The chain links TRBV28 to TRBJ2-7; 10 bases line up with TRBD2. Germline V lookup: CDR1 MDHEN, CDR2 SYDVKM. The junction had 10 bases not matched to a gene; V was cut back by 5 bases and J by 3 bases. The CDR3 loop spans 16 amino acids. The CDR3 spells CASSPPGSGGFYEQYF. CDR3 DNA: TGTGCCAGCAGTCCCCCGGGTAGCGGGGGGTTCTACGAGCAGTACTTC.

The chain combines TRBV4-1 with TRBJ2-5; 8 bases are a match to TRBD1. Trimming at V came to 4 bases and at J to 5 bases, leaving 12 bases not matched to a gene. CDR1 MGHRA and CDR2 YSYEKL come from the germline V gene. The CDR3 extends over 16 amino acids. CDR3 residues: CASSPGQGGFVETQYF. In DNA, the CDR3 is TGCGCCAGCAGCCCCGGACAGGGCGGATTTGTTGAGACCCAGTACTTC.

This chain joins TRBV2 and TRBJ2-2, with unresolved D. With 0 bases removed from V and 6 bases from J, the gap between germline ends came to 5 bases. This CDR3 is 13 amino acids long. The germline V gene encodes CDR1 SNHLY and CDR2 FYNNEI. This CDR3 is CASSEALPGELFF. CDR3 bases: TGTGCCAGCAGTGAAGCACTACCCGGGGAGCTGTTTTTT.

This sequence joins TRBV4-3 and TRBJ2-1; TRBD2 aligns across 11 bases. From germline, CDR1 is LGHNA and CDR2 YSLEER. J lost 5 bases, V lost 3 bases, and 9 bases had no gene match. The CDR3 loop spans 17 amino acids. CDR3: CASSQSSLAGGHNEQFF. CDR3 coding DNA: TGCGCCAGCAGCCAGTCCTCCTTAGCGGGAGGGCACAATGAGCAGTTCTTC.

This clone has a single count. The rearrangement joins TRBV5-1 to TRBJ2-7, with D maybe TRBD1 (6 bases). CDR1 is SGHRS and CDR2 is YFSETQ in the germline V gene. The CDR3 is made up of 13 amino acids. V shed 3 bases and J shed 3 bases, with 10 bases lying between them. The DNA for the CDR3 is TGCGCCAGCAGCTCCTCGGACAGCTACGAGCAGTACTTC. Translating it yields CASSSSDSYEQYF.

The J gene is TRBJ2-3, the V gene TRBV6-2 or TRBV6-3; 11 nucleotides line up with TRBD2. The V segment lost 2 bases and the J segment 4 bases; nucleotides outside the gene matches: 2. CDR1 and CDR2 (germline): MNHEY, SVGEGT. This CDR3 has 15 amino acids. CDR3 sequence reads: CASSYGTSGADTQYF. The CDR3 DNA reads TGTGCCAGCAGTTACGGGACTAGCGGTGCAGATACGCAGTATTTT.

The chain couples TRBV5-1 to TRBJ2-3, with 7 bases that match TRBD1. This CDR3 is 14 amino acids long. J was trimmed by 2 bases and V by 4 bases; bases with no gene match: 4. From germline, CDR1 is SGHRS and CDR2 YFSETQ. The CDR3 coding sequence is TGCGCCAGCAGCCTGGGACAGAACACAGATACGCAGTATTTT. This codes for CASSLGQNTDTQYF.

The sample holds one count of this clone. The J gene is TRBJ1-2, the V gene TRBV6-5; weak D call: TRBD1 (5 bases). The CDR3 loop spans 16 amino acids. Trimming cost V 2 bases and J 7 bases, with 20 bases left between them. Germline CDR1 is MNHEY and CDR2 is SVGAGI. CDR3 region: CASSYSGLGTYRGYTF. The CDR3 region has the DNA TGTGCCAGCAGTTACAGCGGGCTAGGGACTTATCGTGGCTACACCTTC.

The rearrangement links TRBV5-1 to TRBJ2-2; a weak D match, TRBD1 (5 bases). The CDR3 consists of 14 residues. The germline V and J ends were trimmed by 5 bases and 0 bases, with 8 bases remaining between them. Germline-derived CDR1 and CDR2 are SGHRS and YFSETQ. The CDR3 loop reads CASRQGSNTGELFF. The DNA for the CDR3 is TGCGCCAGCAGGCAGGGATCGAACACCGGGGAGCTGTTTTTT.

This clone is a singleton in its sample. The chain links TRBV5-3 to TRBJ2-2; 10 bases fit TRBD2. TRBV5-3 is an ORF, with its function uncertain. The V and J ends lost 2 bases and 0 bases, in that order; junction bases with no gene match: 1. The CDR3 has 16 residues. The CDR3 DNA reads TGTGCCAGAAGCTTACTAGCGGGACCGAACACCGGGGAGCTGTTTTTT. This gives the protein CARSLLAGPNTGELFF.

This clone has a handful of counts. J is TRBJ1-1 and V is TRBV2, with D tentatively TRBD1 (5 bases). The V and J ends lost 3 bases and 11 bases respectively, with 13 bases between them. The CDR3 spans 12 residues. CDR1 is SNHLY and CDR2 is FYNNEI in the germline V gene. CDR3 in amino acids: CASSEGVGGAFF. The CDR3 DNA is TGTGCCAGCAGTGAGGGGGTAGGAGGGGCTTTCTTT.

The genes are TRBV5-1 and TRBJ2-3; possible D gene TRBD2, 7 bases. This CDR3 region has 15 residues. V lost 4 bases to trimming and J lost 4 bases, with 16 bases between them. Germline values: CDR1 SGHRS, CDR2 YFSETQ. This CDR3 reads CASSPEGEGPDTQYF. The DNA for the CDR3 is TGCGCCAGCAGCCCCGAGGGGGAGGGCCCAGATACGCAGTATTTT.

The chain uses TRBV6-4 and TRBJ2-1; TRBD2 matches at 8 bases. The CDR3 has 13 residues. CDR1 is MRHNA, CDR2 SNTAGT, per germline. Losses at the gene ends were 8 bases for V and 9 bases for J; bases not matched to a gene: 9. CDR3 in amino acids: CASRGLGGGEQFF. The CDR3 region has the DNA TGTGCCAGCCGGGGACTAGGGGGGGGTGAGCAGTTCTTC.

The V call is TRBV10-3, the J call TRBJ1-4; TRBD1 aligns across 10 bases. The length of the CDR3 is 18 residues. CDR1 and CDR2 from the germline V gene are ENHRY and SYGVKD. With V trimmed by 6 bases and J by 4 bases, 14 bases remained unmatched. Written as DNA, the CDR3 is TGTGCCATCAGGGACGCCGGGACAGGGGAAGGTCGTAATGAAAAACTGTTTTTT. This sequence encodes CAIRDAGTGEGRNEKLFF.

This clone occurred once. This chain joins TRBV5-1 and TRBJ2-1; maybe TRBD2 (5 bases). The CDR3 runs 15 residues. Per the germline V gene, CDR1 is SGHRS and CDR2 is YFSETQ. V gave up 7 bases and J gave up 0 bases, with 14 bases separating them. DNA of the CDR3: TGCGCCAGCCGCCTTTTAGGGAGCTCCTACAATGAGCAGTTCTTC. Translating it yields CASRLLGSSYNEQFF.

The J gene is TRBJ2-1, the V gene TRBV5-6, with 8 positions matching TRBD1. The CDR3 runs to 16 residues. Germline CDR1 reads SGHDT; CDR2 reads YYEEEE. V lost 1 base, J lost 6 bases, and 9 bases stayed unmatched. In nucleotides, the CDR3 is TGTGCCAGCAGCTTGAGGACAGGGACGCTAACCAATGAGCAGTTCTTC. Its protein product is CASSLRTGTLTNEQFF.

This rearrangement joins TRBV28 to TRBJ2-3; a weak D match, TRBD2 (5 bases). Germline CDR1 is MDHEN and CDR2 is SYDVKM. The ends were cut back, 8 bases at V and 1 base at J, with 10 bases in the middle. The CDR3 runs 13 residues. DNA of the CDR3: TGTGCCAGCCGGGGTTCCCGCACAGATACGCAGTATTTT. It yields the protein CASRGSRTDTQYF.

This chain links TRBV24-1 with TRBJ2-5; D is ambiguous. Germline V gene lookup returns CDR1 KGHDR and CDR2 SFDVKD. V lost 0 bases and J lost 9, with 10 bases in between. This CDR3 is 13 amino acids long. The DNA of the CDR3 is TGTGCCACCAGTGATTTGTCCCGTGGGCCCCAGTACTTC. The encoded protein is CATSDLSRGPQYF.

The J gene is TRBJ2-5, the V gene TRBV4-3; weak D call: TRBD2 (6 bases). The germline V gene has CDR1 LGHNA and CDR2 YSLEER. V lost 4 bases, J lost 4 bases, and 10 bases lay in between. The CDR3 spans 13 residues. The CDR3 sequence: CASSLRAGETQYF. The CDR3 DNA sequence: TGCGCCAGCAGCCTGCGAGCGGGAGAGACCCAGTACTTC.

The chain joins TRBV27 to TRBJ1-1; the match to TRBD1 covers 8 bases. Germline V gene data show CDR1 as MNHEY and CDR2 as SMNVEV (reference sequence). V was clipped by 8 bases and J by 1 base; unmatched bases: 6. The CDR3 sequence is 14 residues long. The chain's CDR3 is CASEDREGNTEAFF. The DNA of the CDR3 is TGTGCCAGCGAGGACAGGGAAGGGAACACTGAAGCTTTCTTT.

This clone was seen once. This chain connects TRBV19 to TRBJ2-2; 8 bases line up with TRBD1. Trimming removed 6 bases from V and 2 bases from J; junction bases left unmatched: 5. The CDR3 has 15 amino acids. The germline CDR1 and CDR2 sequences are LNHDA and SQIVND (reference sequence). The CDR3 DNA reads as TGTGCCAGTAGAGGGACAGGAATCAACACCGGGGAGCTGTTTTTT. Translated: CASRGTGINTGELFF.

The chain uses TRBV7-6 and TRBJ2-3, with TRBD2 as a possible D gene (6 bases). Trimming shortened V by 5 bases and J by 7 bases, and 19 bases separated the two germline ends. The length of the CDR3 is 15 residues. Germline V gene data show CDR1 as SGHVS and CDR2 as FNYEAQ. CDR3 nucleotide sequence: TGTGCCAGCAGCGCCCTCGCGGGTCGGGGGAATACGCAGTATTTT. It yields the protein CASSALAGRGNTQYF.

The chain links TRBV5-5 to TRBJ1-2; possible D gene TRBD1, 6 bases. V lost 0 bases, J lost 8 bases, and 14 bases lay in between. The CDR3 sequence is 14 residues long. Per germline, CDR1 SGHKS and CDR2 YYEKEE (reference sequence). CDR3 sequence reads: CASSLGQGMFGYTF. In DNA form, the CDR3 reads TGTGCCAGCAGCTTGGGGCAGGGGATGTTCGGCTACACCTTC.

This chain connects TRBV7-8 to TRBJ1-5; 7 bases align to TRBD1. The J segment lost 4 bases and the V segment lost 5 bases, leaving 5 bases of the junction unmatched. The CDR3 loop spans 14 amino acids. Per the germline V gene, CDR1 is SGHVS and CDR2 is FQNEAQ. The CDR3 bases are TGTGCCAGCAGCGCTGACAGGGAAAATCAGCCCCAGCATTTT. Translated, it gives CASSADRENQPQHF.

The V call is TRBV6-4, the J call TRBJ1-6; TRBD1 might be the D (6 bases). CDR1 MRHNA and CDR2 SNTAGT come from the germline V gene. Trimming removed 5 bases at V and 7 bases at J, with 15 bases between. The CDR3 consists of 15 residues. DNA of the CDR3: TGTGCCAGCAGTAGGGACACCTCTGGAAATTCACCCCTCCACTTT. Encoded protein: CASSRDTSGNSPLHF.